The rows below give T cell receptor beta chains drawn from one sample of a study of memory CD4+ T cells and cytomegalovirus serostatus. The repertoire was sequenced with immunoSEQ multiplex PCR; TCRdb's copy has only in-frame clones and lacks some. Here the sample spans around 76,000 clones, 78% being singletons. Sequencing input: memory CD4+ T cells from blood. The receptors originated from an adult in good health and CMV-seropositive. CDR3s include the opening cysteine and the closing phenylalanine or tryptophan. A D gene is named only where the DNA matches it firmly. The size entry is marked missing in some rows and otherwise reads once, few, many or a size class.

j_gene: TRBJ2-2
d_gene: TRBD1
abundance: -
v_gene: TRBV9
CDR3nt: TGTGCCAGCAGCGTGGGAACAGGGGAGAGCACCGGGGAGCTGTTTTTT
CDR3aa: CASSVGTGESTGELFF

j_gene: TRBJ1-2
d_gene: -
abundance: few
v_gene: TRBV14
CDR3nt: TGTGCCAGCAGCCAAGGGTACGGTGGCTACACCTTC
CDR3aa: CASSQGYGGYTF

j_gene: TRBJ1-1
d_gene: -
abundance: few
v_gene: TRBV11-2
CDR3nt: TGTGCCAGCAGCTTAACCAGGAACACTGAAGCTTTCTTT
CDR3aa: CASSLTRNTEAFF

j_gene: TRBJ2-2
d_gene: TRBD1
abundance: -
v_gene: TRBV5-1
CDR3nt: TGCGCCAGCAGCTCTAGGACAGGGGACACCGGGGAGCTGTTTTTT
CDR3aa: CASSSRTGDTGELFF

j_gene: TRBJ1-2
d_gene: -
abundance: -
v_gene: TRBV19
CDR3nt: TGTGCCAGTAGTATGGGAGGGTTGGGGACCTATGGCTACACCTTC
CDR3aa: CASSMGGLGTYGYTF

j_gene: TRBJ2-1
d_gene: TRBD1
abundance: -
v_gene: TRBV28
CDR3nt: TGTGCCAGCAGTCCAACCGGACAGGGAAATGAGCAGTTCTTC
CDR3aa: CASSPTGQGNEQFF

j_gene: TRBJ1-4
d_gene: -
abundance: -
v_gene: TRBV7-2
CDR3nt: TGTGCCAGCAGCTCGGACAGCTCTGAAAAACTGTTTTTT
CDR3aa: CASSSDSSEKLFF

j_gene: TRBJ1-1
d_gene: -
abundance: -
v_gene: TRBV25-1
CDR3nt: TGTGCCAGCAGTGAGAACAGGGATGGGACTGAAGCTTTCTTT
CDR3aa: CASSENRDGTEAFF

j_gene: TRBJ1-1
d_gene: -
abundance: -
v_gene: TRBV29-1
CDR3nt: TGCAGCGCGGATGACAGCATGAACACTGAAGCTTTCTTT
CDR3aa: CSADDSMNTEAFF

j_gene: TRBJ2-1
d_gene: TRBD2
abundance: -
v_gene: TRBV13
CDR3nt: TGTGCCAGCAGCTTAAGCCATGCGGGAGGGTACAATGAGCAGTTCTTC
CDR3aa: CASSLSHAGGYNEQFF

j_gene: TRBJ1-1
d_gene: -
abundance: -
v_gene: TRBV5-5
CDR3nt: TGTGCCAGCAGCTTCGGAGGGGCGGGGACTGAAGCTTTCTTT
CDR3aa: CASSFGGAGTEAFF

j_gene: TRBJ2-3
d_gene: TRBD2
abundance: -
v_gene: TRBV7-9
CDR3nt: TGTGCCAGCAGCCATGGGACTAGCAGTGATACGCAGTATTTT
CDR3aa: CASSHGTSSDTQYF

j_gene: TRBJ2-2
d_gene: -
abundance: -
v_gene: TRBV18
CDR3nt: TGTGCCAGCTCACCATGGGCTGCAACCGGGGAGCTGTTTTTT
CDR3aa: CASSPWAATGELFF

j_gene: TRBJ1-1
d_gene: -
abundance: -
v_gene: TRBV19
CDR3nt: TGTGCCAGTAGTATGAGGGATCACACTGAAGCTTTCTTT
CDR3aa: CASSMRDHTEAFF

j_gene: TRBJ1-1
d_gene: TRBD1
abundance: -
v_gene: TRBV10-3
CDR3nt: TGTGCCATCAGTGAGTCGACACAGGGGCGGGGTGAAGCTTTCTTT
CDR3aa: CAISESTQGRGEAFF

j_gene: TRBJ2-7
d_gene: -
abundance: -
v_gene: TRBV6-1
CDR3nt: TGTGCCAGCAGTGCGCAGGGCAGTTCGTTCTACGAGCAGTACTTC
CDR3aa: CASSAQGSSFYEQYF

j_gene: TRBJ1-2
d_gene: -
abundance: -
v_gene: TRBV11-1
CDR3nt: TGTGCCAGCAGCCAAATGAACTTAGTTACTAACTATGGCTACACCTTC
CDR3aa: CASSQMNLVTNYGYTF

j_gene: TRBJ1-5
d_gene: -
abundance: -
v_gene: TRBV6-6
CDR3nt: TGTGCCAGCAGTTTTGGGACACCGAATCAGCCCCAGCATTTT
CDR3aa: CASSFGTPNQPQHF

j_gene: TRBJ1-2
d_gene: -
abundance: -
v_gene: TRBV29-1
CDR3nt: TGCAGCGCCAACGGGGGGGATGGCTACACCTTC
CDR3aa: CSANGGDGYTF

j_gene: TRBJ2-7
d_gene: -
abundance: -
v_gene: TRBV27
CDR3nt: TGTGCCAGCAGTTTATCGCGCCAGGGGTCGTACGAGCAGTACTTC
CDR3aa: CASSLSRQGSYEQYF

j_gene: TRBJ2-1
d_gene: TRBD1
abundance: -
v_gene: TRBV5-6
CDR3nt: TGTGCCAGCAGCTGGGGCCCTACAGGGGGCGATGAGCAGTTCTTC
CDR3aa: CASSWGPTGGDEQFF

j_gene: TRBJ2-4
d_gene: TRBD2
abundance: -
v_gene: TRBV7-2
CDR3nt: TGTGCCAGCAGCGACACCGGGACTAGAGCGGACATTCAGTACTTC
CDR3aa: CASSDTGTRADIQYF

j_gene: TRBJ1-4
d_gene: -
abundance: -
v_gene: TRBV5-5
CDR3nt: TGTGCCAGCAGCACCCGGGAGTCTAATGAAAAACTGTTTTTT
CDR3aa: CASSTRESNEKLFF

j_gene: TRBJ2-1
d_gene: -
abundance: -
v_gene: TRBV4-1
CDR3nt: TGCGCCAGCAGCCAGGCTCGTCTCGTGGTGGGGGATGAGCAGTTCTTC
CDR3aa: CASSQARLVVGDEQFF

j_gene: TRBJ1-1
d_gene: -
abundance: few
v_gene: TRBV5-1
CDR3nt: TGCGCCAGCAGCGGGTTGGGGAACACTGAAGCTTTCTTT
CDR3aa: CASSGLGNTEAFF

j_gene: TRBJ2-1
d_gene: -
abundance: -
v_gene: TRBV5-8
CDR3nt: TGTGCCAGCAGCCCAAAGGATTGGGGCAATGAGCAGTTCTTC
CDR3aa: CASSPKDWGNEQFF

j_gene: TRBJ1-1
d_gene: -
abundance: -
v_gene: TRBV11-3
CDR3nt: TGTGCCAGCAGCCCCAGTGGGACCACTGAAGCTTTCTTT
CDR3aa: CASSPSGTTEAFF

j_gene: TRBJ1-2
d_gene: -
abundance: -
v_gene: TRBV4-3
CDR3nt: TGCGCCAGCAGCCAAGCCCTTAGGACAAGGTCATATGGCTACACCTTC
CDR3aa: CASSQALRTRSYGYTF

j_gene: TRBJ1-2
d_gene: TRBD1
abundance: -
v_gene: TRBV7-2
CDR3nt: TGTGCCAGCAGCCCCCGACAGGGGGCAAGTGGCTACACCTTC
CDR3aa: CASSPRQGASGYTF

j_gene: TRBJ1-1
d_gene: -
abundance: -
v_gene: TRBV30
CDR3nt: TGTGCCTGGAGGCTCCGCAGGGGCCCTGGAGATGAAGCTTTCTTT
CDR3aa: CAWRLRRGPGDEAFF

j_gene: TRBJ2-5
d_gene: TRBD2
abundance: few
v_gene: TRBV11-3
CDR3nt: TGTGCCAGCAGCTTAGGAACCCCGTGGCTAGCGGGACGGGCCGAAGAGACCCAGTACTTC
CDR3aa: CASSLGTPWLAGRAEETQYF

j_gene: TRBJ1-5
d_gene: -
abundance: -
v_gene: TRBV19
CDR3nt: TGTGCCAGTAGTATAGATGAGCAGCCCCAGCATTTT
CDR3aa: CASSIDEQPQHF

j_gene: TRBJ2-3
d_gene: -
abundance: -
v_gene: TRBV5-1
CDR3nt: TGCGCCAGCAGCTTGGGGCCCGGGACGCCGGATTATTTT
CDR3aa: CASSLGPGTPDYF

j_gene: TRBJ1-3
d_gene: TRBD1
abundance: -
v_gene: TRBV5-4
CDR3nt: TGTGCCAGCAGCACTGGAGGACGGACAGGGACCGGAAACACCATATATTTT
CDR3aa: CASSTGGRTGTGNTIYF

j_gene: TRBJ1-2
d_gene: -
abundance: -
v_gene: TRBV19
CDR3nt: TGTGCCACCAGCCGAGAGTTTTTCTATGGCTACACCTTC
CDR3aa: CATSREFFYGYTF